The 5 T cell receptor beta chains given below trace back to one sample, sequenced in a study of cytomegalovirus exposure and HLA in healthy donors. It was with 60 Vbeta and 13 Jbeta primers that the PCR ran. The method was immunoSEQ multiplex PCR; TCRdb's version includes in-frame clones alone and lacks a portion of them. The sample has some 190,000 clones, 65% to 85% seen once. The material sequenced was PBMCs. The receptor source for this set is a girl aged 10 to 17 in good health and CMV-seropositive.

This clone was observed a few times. CDR3 nucleotide sequence: TGTGCCAGCAGGCCTATCCAGGGGGTGGGCAACACTGAAGCTTTCTTT. It specifies CASRPIQGVGNTEAFF. V and J are TRBV27 and TRBJ1-1; 7 bases fit TRBD1. Germline trimming cut 6 bases from V and 2 bases from J; bases unmatched to any gene: 12. CDR1 is MNHEY, CDR2 SMNVEV, per germline (reference sequence). CDR3 length: 16 residues.

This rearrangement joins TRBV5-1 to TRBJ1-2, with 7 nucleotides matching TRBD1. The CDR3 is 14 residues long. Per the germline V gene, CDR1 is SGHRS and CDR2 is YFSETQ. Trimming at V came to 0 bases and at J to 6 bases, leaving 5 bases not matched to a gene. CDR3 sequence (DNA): TGCGCCAGCAGCTTGGAAGGGGGCGCGAATGGCTACACCTTC. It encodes CASSLEGGANGYTF.

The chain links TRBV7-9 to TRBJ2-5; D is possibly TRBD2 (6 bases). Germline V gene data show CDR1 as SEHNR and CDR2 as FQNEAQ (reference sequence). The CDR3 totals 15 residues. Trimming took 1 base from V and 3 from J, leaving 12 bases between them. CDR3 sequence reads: CASSLGTIVKETQYF. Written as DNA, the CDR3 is TGTGCCAGCAGCTTAGGGACTATAGTAAAAGAGACCCAGTACTTC.

DNA of the CDR3: TGTGCCAGCAGTTACTCCCCCTCCACAGATACGCAGTATTTT. Its protein product is CASSYSPSTDTQYF. The chain joins TRBV6-5 to TRBJ2-3; unclear D gene. CDR1 MNHEY and CDR2 SVGAGI come from the germline V gene. The CDR3 loop spans 14 amino acids. Trimming cost V 0 bases and J 2 bases, with 6 bases left between them.

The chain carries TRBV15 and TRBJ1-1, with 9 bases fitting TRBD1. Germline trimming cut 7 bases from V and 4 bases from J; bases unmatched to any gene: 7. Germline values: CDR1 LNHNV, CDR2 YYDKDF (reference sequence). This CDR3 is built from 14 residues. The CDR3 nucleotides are TGTGCCACCACTACCGGGACAGGGAGCACTGAAGCTTTCTTT. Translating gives CATTTGTGSTEAFF. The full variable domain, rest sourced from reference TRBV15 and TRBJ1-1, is DAMVIQNPRYQVTQFGKPVTLSCSQTLNHNVMYWYQQKSSQAPKLLFHYYDKDFNNEADTPDNFQSRRPNTSFCFLDIRSPGLGDTAMYLCATTTGTGSTEAFFGQGTRLTVV.